This TCR beta chain is from a study of OX40 agonist ivuxolimab in advanced cancers. Study context: In this cohort, patients received ivuxolimab, an agonistic anti-OX40 (CD134) antibody. Therapy given before enrollment (anti-PD-1, anti-PD-L1 or anti-CTLA-4) was allowed, and roughly 41% had some. Those treated in dose escalation had hepatocellular carcinoma, melanoma, renal cell cancer or head and neck cancer.

V was pared by 2 bases and J by 3 bases, with 7 bases between. This CDR3 is built from 14 residues. Germline lookup yields CDR1 MNHEY and CDR2 SMNVEV (reference sequence). The method was immunoSEQ multiplex PCR; TCRdb's version includes in-frame clones alone and lacks a portion of them. The sample carries 45,000 to 65,000 clones, about 89% recorded once. With autoimmune disease history or systemic immunosuppression, patients were excluded. Sample: CD4+ or CD8+ T cells sorted from blood, taken in a trial of the OX40 agonist ivuxolimab. The TCR comes from an adult with an advanced solid tumor such as melanoma, head and neck, liver or kidney cancer. The chain employs TRBV27 and TRBJ2-2; possibly TRBD1 or TRBD2 for D (5 bases each). DNA of the CDR3: TGTGCCAGCAGTTTACGAGGGGACACCGGGGAGCTGTTTTTT. It specifies CASSLRGDTGELFF.